Listed below are T cell receptor beta chains from one sample, sequenced in a study of blood T cell repertoires in COVID-19. Profiling relied on immunoSEQ multiplex PCR, and the TCRdb table lists in-frame clones only, not all of them. The sample carries tens of thousands of clones, around 90% recorded once. Input material: peripheral blood. These TCRs come from a woman in her forties or fifties in a cohort sampled during active COVID-19. Each CDR3 is given with its conserved first and last residue. The D gene is left open where the match is weak. Clone size is shown for a subset of rows, as once, few, many or a class of expanded clone.

cdr3_nt	cdr3_aa	clone_size	d_call	v_call	j_call
TGTGCCAGCCTGGCGGCCGCGAACACCGGGGAGCTGTTTTTT	CASLAAANTGELFF	NA	NA	TRBV6-5	TRBJ2-2
TGTGCCAGCAGCGCCAGGGTGGTAACTAATGAAAAACTGTTTTTT	CASSARVVTNEKLFF	few	NA	TRBV5-5	TRBJ1-4
TGTGCCAGTAGTATAGATCGACAGGGGGCGGTGAAGTGGGGCTACACCTTC	CASSIDRQGAVKWGYTF	NA	TRBD1	TRBV19	TRBJ1-2
TGTGCCAGCTTAGAGTCGGTTCGTAATGAGCAGTTCTTC	CASLESVRNEQFF	NA	NA	TRBV12-3/TRBV12-4	TRBJ2-1
TGTGCCAGCAGGGCTCTCGGACAGACTGAAGCTTTCTTT	CASRALGQTEAFF	NA	NA	TRBV6-5	TRBJ1-1
TGCGCCAGCAGCTTGGGTGGAGGAGGAACTGAAGCTTTCTTT	CASSLGGGGTEAFF	NA	NA	TRBV5-1	TRBJ1-1
TGTGCCAGCAGCCCGTTTGGACAGACCTATGGCTACACCTTC	CASSPFGQTYGYTF	NA	NA	TRBV7-9	TRBJ1-2
TGTGCCAGCAGCTCCCATGACAGATTGAACACTGAAGCTTTCTTT	CASSSHDRLNTEAFF	NA	NA	TRBV11-1	TRBJ1-1
TGTGCCAGCAGCTTATACGGGATTCAAGAGACCCAGTACTTC	CASSLYGIQETQYF	once	NA	TRBV7-2	TRBJ2-5
TGTGCCAGTCCTACGGGACAGCCCTACGAGCAGTACTTC	CASPTGQPYEQYF	NA	TRBD1	TRBV19	TRBJ2-7
TGTGCCAGCAGAGCCGGACTAGCGGGGACTAGCACAGATACGCAGTATTTT	CASRAGLAGTSTDTQYF	NA	TRBD2	TRBV5-4	TRBJ2-3
TGTGCCAGCAGATTAGCGATTAGCACAGATACGCAGTATTTT	CASRLAISTDTQYF	NA	NA	TRBV6-6	TRBJ2-3
TGTGCCAGCACCTATAAAGGGGGTAGGATGAACACTGAAGCTTTCTTT	CASTYKGGRMNTEAFF	NA	NA	TRBV27	TRBJ1-1
TGTGCCAGCAGAGGACAGTCTGGGAGCAATCAGCCCCAGCATTTT	CASRGQSGSNQPQHF	NA	NA	TRBV6-6	TRBJ1-5
TGTGCCAGCTTCCCTTTGGCGGGAGGGGCCTACAATGAGCAGTTCTTC	CASFPLAGGAYNEQFF	NA	TRBD2	TRBV18	TRBJ2-1
TGTGCCAGCAGCCCTGGGACAGCTGGTAATTCACCCCTCCACTTT	CASSPGTAGNSPLHF	NA	TRBD1	TRBV3-1/TRBV3-2	TRBJ1-6
TGTGCCAGTAGTAGACAGACAGGGACCACTGAAGCTTTCTTT	CASSRQTGTTEAFF	once	TRBD1	TRBV19	TRBJ1-1
TGCGCCAGCAGCTTGTCAGGGGTCTATGGCTACACCTTC	CASSLSGVYGYTF	NA	NA	TRBV5-1	TRBJ1-2
TGTGCCAGCAGTTCCCTAACTAGCGGGAGGGTATACAATGAGCAGTTCTTC	CASSSLTSGRVYNEQFF	NA	TRBD2	TRBV6-2/TRBV6-3	TRBJ2-1
TGTGCCAGCAGCTTAGGGACAGGTCGTGGTGAGACCCAGTACTTC	CASSLGTGRGETQYF	NA	TRBD1	TRBV7-3	TRBJ2-5
TGTGCCAGCAGTAAAAGACTAAAAGTTTATCAGCCCCAGCATTTT	CASSKRLKVYQPQHF	once	NA	TRBV28	TRBJ1-5
TGCAGCGTTGGAGCGACAGTAGGGAACACTGAAGCTTTCTTT	CSVGATVGNTEAFF	NA	NA	TRBV29-1	TRBJ1-1
TGCGCCAGCAGCCAAGGGGCTAGCGGGACGCTTCTGTGGGGCTACAATGAGCAGTTCTTC	CASSQGASGTLLWGYNEQFF	few	TRBD2	TRBV4-1	TRBJ2-1
TGTGCCAGCAGCCTTCGGGGAGTCTCCTACGAGCAGTACTTC	CASSLRGVSYEQYF	NA	NA	TRBV5-4	TRBJ2-7
TGTGCCAGCAGCTTGTTCCGACAGGGGGCGGGAGAGACCCAGTACTTC	CASSLFRQGAGETQYF	NA	TRBD1	TRBV5-6	TRBJ2-5
TGTGCCAGCCGCGGGACAGGGTTTTCGGGTGAGCAGTTCTTC	CASRGTGFSGEQFF	NA	TRBD1	TRBV2	TRBJ2-1
TGCGCCAGCAGCCCACGGGGGGCCGGCACTGAAGCTTTCTTT	CASSPRGAGTEAFF	NA	NA	TRBV4-1	TRBJ1-1
TGCGCCAGCAGCTTGGCTGTTATCCAGGAGAACACTGAAGCTTTCTTT	CASSLAVIQENTEAFF	NA	NA	TRBV5-1	TRBJ1-1
TGTGCCAGTAGTATAGGGCGGGAGAGGTACACCGGGGAGCTGTTTTTT	CASSIGRERYTGELFF	NA	TRBD2	TRBV19	TRBJ2-2
TGCGCCAGCAGCCAACCCGACAGGGGCACCGGGGAGCTGTTTTTT	CASSQPDRGTGELFF	NA	TRBD1	TRBV4-1	TRBJ2-2
TGTGCCAGCTCTCAGAGGGAGGTGGAAGGCTACACCTTC	CASSQREVEGYTF	NA	NA	TRBV18	TRBJ1-2
TGTGCCTGGAGTAGGACAGGGGTTCCCTCGGAGTTCTTC	CAWSRTGVPSEFF	NA	TRBD1	TRBV30	TRBJ2-1
TGCGCCAGCAGCCTGGGAGGGGAGAATGAGCAGTTCTTC	CASSLGGENEQFF	once	TRBD2	TRBV4-1	TRBJ2-1
TGTGCCAGCAGTCGCGCCGCCTACGAGCAGTACTTC	CASSRAAYEQYF	NA	NA	TRBV28	TRBJ2-7
TGCAGCGTCCCGGCCCCGGGGAAGGGAGCTGAAGCTTTCTTT	CSVPAPGKGAEAFF	NA	NA	TRBV29-1	TRBJ1-1
TGTGCCAGTAGTAAAACGGGACTAGCGGGAGGCTTGTCGAGCAATGAGCAGTTCTTC	CASSKTGLAGGLSSNEQFF	NA	TRBD2	TRBV19	TRBJ2-1
TGTGCCAGCAGCACCGGCGGGCAACCCACACTGTTTTTT	CASSTGGQPTLFF	NA	NA	TRBV7-9	TRBJ1-4
TGTGCCAGCAGTTTATGGCTAGCGGGACTTTACAATGAGCAGTTCTTC	CASSLWLAGLYNEQFF	NA	TRBD2	TRBV27	TRBJ2-1
TGCGCCAGCAGCAGGGAGGGTTCCTACGAGCAGTACTTC	CASSREGSYEQYF	NA	TRBD2	TRBV4-1	TRBJ2-7
TGTGCCAGCAGTGAGCTCTACAGCTATAGCAATCAGCCCCAGCATTTT	CASSELYSYSNQPQHF	NA	NA	TRBV6-1	TRBJ1-5
TGTGCCAGCAGCTTAGCGGGAGGAGAGACCCAGTACTTC	CASSLAGGETQYF	NA	NA	TRBV7-9	TRBJ2-5
TGTGCCTGGAGTCAGGGAGGGAGCTCCTACGAGCAGTACTTC	CAWSQGGSSYEQYF	NA	TRBD2	TRBV30	TRBJ2-7
TGTGCCAGCAGCTTGGGGTGGAGTAGAGCGGGAGGACCAGATACGCAGTATTTT	CASSLGWSRAGGPDTQYF	NA	TRBD2	TRBV11-3	TRBJ2-3
TGTGCCAGCTCACCCCAACTAGCGGGGGGGCGCACAGATACGCAGTATTTT	CASSPQLAGGRTDTQYF	NA	TRBD2	TRBV18	TRBJ2-3
TGTGCCAGCAGCCTAAGCGGAGCCGGGGATGAGCAGTTCTTC	CASSLSGAGDEQFF	NA	NA	TRBV7-9	TRBJ2-1
TGTGCCAGCAGCCCAAGCGGAGCGGGATACAATGAGCAGTTCTTC	CASSPSGAGYNEQFF	NA	TRBD2	TRBV7-2	TRBJ2-1